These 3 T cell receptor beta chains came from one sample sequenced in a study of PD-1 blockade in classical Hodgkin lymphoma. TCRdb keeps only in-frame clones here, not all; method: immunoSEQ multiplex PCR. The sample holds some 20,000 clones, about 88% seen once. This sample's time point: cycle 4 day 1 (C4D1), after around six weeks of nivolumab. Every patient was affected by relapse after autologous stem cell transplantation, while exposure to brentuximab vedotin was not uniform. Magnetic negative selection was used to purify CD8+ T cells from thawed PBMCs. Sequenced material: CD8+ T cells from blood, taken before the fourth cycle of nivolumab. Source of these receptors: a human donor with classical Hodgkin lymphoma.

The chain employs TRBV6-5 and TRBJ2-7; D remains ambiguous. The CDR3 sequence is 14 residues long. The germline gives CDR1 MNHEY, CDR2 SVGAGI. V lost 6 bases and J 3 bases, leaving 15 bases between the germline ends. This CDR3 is CASRSRGSIYEQYF. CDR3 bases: TGTGCCAGCAGGAGCCGTGGAAGCATCTACGAGCAGTACTTC.

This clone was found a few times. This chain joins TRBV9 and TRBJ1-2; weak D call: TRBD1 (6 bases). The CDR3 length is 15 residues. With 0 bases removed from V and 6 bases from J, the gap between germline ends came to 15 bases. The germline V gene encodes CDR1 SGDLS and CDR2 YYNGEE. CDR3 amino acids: CASSVDHTGAHGYTF. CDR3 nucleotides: TGTGCCAGCAGCGTAGATCACACGGGGGCTCATGGCTACACCTTC.

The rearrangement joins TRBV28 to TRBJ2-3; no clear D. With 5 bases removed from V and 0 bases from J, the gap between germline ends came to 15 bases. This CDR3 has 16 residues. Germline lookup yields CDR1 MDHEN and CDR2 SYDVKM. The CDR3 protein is CASSPARTRSTDTQYF. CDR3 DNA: TGTGCCAGCAGTCCTGCTCGGACCCGTAGCACAGATACGCAGTATTTT. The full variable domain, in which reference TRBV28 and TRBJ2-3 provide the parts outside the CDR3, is DVKVTQSSRYLVKRTGEKVFLECVQDMDHENMFWYRQDPGLGLRLIYFSYDVKMKEKGDIPEGYSVSREKKERFSLILESASTNQTSMYLCASSPARTRSTDTQYFGPGTRLTVL.